This TCR beta chain was observed in a study of vaccination and CD4 T cells after COVID-19. Turning to the study itself: The peptides that stimulated the cells were overlapping spike peptides from SARS-CoV-2, HCoV-NL63, HCoV-OC43 and HCoV-229E.

About this clonotype: Its antigen is still unknown.

Treatment: approximately 9-day PBMC culture with coronavirus spike peptide pools or control peptides (ViraFEST assay). Following expansion of antigen-specific T cells with peptide pools, ViraFEST then sequenced TCRs. There are 15 residues in the CDR3. Trimming cost V 0 bases and J 2 bases, with 13 bases left between them. Germline CDR1 is DFQATT and CDR2 is SNEGSKA (reference sequence). With the Oncomine TCR Beta short-read assay, DNA from cultured CD4+ T cells was sequenced. TCRdb analysed the PCR reads with MiXCR anew, one entry per CDR3 protein. Here the sample spans around 20,000 distinct CDR3 sequences, approximately 52% being singletons.

Sequenced sample: CD4+ T cells from blood, cultured in vitro. The chain uses TRBV20-1 and TRBJ1-1, with D maybe TRBD1 (5 bases). The sequence derives from a human donor who had recovered from COVID-19. Here the CDR3 DNA reads TGCAGTGCTAGAGATCGACGGACATTCAACACTGAAGCTTTCTTT. Translated, it gives CSARDRRTFNTEAFF.